This is a list of T cell receptor beta chains from one sample in a study of technical replicates of blood from a handful of donors. TCRdb keeps only in-frame clones here, not all; method: immunoSEQ multiplex PCR. The profile covers about 98,000 clones, with under 97% appearing a single time and 0.2% to 0.25% taken by the ten largest. Sequences were obtained from T cells isolated from PBMCs. The receptors derive from a human donor in good health. Each CDR3 is given with its conserved first and last residue. The D gene is left open where the match is weak. Size values are once, few and many counts, or a class for expanded clones, and some rows have none.

v_call	d_call	clone_size	j_call	cdr3_nt	cdr3_aa
TRBV19	NA	NA	TRBJ1-5	TGTGCCAGTATGGCGGGGGTTTTTCAGCCCCAGCATTTT	CASMAGVFQPQHF
TRBV7-9	TRBD1	NA	TRBJ1-3	TGTGCCAGCAGCTTTACGACAGGGGCTGGAAACACCATATATTTT	CASSFTTGAGNTIYF
TRBV4-2	NA	NA	TRBJ2-1	TGTGCCAGCAGCCAACAAAACACGGAGCAGTTCTTC	CASSQQNTEQFF
TRBV25-1	TRBD2	NA	TRBJ2-7	TGTGCCAGCAGTGATGGGGGACTAGCGGGAGTCTACGAGCAGTACTTC	CASSDGGLAGVYEQYF
TRBV18	NA	NA	TRBJ1-2	TGTGCCAGCTCACCCCCTGTCCGCGACTATGGCTACACCTTC	CASSPPVRDYGYTF
TRBV6-5	TRBD2	NA	TRBJ2-1	TGTGCCAGCAACCTAAATCGGCGGGGGGGTGAGCAGTTCTTC	CASNLNRRGGEQFF
TRBV9	TRBD2	NA	TRBJ2-7	TGTGCCAGCAGCGTAGCTAGCGGTCGGGCCTACGAGCAGTACTTC	CASSVASGRAYEQYF
TRBV30	TRBD1	NA	TRBJ1-5	TGTGCCTGGAGTGCCGGGACAGCTAGCAATCAGCCCCAGCATTTT	CAWSAGTASNQPQHF
TRBV15	TRBD1	NA	TRBJ1-2	TGTGCCACCAGCAGAGGAAGGACAGGGTATGGCTACACCTTC	CATSRGRTGYGYTF
TRBV6-5	NA	NA	TRBJ1-6	TGTGCCAGCACCCCGGGGGGGTTCGCTTCACCCCTCCACTTT	CASTPGGFASPLHF
TRBV6-1	TRBD2	once	TRBJ2-3	TGTGCCAGCAGTCTCGGGAGGTTCACAGATACGCAGTATTTT	CASSLGRFTDTQYF
TRBV5-1	NA	NA	TRBJ1-1	TGCGCCAGCAGCTTTGGGGGGGCCACTGAAGCTTTCTTT	CASSFGGATEAFF
TRBV4-1	NA	NA	TRBJ2-7	TGCGCCAGCAGCCAAGTGGCGGGAGCCAGGGGTTACGAGCAGTACTTC	CASSQVAGARGYEQYF
TRBV4-2	NA	NA	TRBJ1-2	TGTGCCAGCAGCCAGGACTCTACTAACTATGGCTACACCTTC	CASSQDSTNYGYTF
TRBV18	TRBD1	NA	TRBJ1-2	TGTGCCAGCTCTGCCACGGGACAGGGCAACTATGGCTACACCTTC	CASSATGQGNYGYTF
TRBV6-5	TRBD1	NA	TRBJ2-7	TGTGCCACCCGACAGGGAGACTACGAGCAGTACTTC	CATRQGDYEQYF